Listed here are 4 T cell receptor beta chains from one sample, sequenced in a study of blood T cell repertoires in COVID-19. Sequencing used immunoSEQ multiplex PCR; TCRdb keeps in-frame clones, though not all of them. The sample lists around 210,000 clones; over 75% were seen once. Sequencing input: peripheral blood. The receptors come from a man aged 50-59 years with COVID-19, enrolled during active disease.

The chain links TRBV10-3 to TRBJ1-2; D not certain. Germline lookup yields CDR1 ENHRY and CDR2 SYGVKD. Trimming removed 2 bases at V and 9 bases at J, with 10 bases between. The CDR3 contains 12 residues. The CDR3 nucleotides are TGTGCCATCAGTGAGGATGGGAGACGCTACACCTTC. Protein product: CAISEDGRRYTF.

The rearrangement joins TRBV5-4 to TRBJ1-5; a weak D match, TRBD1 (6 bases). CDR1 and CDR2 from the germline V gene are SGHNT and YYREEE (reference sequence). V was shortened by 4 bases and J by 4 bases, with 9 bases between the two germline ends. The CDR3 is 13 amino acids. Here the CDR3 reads CASSSGQNQPQHF. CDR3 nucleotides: TGTGCCAGCAGCAGTGGACAGAATCAGCCCCAGCATTTT.

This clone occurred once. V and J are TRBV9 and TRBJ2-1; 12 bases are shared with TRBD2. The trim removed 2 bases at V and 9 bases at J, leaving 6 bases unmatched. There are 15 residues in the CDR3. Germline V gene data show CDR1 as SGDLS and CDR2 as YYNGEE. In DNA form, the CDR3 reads TGTGCCAGCAGCGTGTCTAGCGGGAGGGCAGTTGAGCAGTTCTTC. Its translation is CASSVSSGRAVEQFF.

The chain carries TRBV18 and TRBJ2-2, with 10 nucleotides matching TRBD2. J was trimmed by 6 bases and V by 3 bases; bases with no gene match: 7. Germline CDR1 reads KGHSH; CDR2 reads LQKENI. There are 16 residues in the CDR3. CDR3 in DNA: TGTGCCAGCTCACCGCCTAGCGGGAGTGGTTCCGGGGAGCTGTTTTTT. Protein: CASSPPSGSGSGELFF.